This T cell receptor beta chain was observed in a study of T cells in localized non-small cell lung cancer. Study-wide results and caveats: A higher density of T cells in blood coincided with extended overall survival. Since sequencing was restricted to only one region of the tumor, intratumor heterogeneity remains a possibility. In uninvolved adjacent lung, T cell clonality reached its highest value, exceeding tumor.

The CDR3 covers 14 residues. Per the germline V gene, CDR1 is ENHRY and CDR2 is SYGVKD. Points on this clone: What it recognizes is unknown.

The data were produced by immunoSEQ multiplex PCR, yet TCRdb's version contains in-frame clones alone and is incomplete. The sample yields about 24,000 clones, 88% seen once. V usage is TRBV10-3 and J usage is TRBJ2-5, with D tentatively TRBD2 (7 bases). Matching the DNA end better, TRBJ2-7 makes the J call doubtful. The clonotype comes from a woman aged 40 to 75 with stage III lung adenocarcinoma. This specimen was peripheral blood mononuclear cells, taken before any cancer treatment. In DNA, the CDR3 is TGTGCCATCAGTGAAACAGGGAGGGCCTACGAGCAGTACTTC. It specifies CAISETGRAYEQYF.